This passage covers 14 T cell receptor beta chains from one sample sequenced in a study of blood T cells in healthy people across ages. PCR was performed a second time for about 6 to 12 cycles using a sample-barcoded 5' primer and a J-beta primer mix. In TCRdb, the 5' RACE reads were re-called with MiXCR into one record per CDR3 protein. In the table there are 950,000 to 1,200,000 distinct CDR3 sequences, 35% to 40% of which are singletons. Sequenced material: blood. The receptors were gathered from a man aged 18 to 30 in good health.

There are a few counts of this clonotype. The J gene is TRBJ1-4, the V gene TRBV4-2; 8 bases are a match to TRBD1. This CDR3 comprises 18 residues. CDR1 and CDR2 (germline): LGHNA, YNFKEQ. With 2 bases clipped from V and 8 bases from J, the junction kept 16 bases outside the gene matches. CDR3 protein: CASSQLGSQGAPGEKLFF. The CDR3, as DNA: TGTGCCAGCAGCCAATTAGGATCCCAGGGGGCACCTGGAGAAAAACTGTTTTTT.

This clonotype appeared once. V usage is TRBV6-5 and J usage is TRBJ1-1, with 8 positions matching TRBD1. Germline CDR1 is MNHEY and CDR2 is SVGAGI. V lost 2 bases, J lost 0 bases, and 11 bases stayed unmatched. This CDR3 comprises 18 residues. The CDR3 coding sequence is TGTGCCAGCAGTTACGCCCTTCCAGGGGGCTCCATGAACACTGAAGCTTTCTTT. Protein sequence: CASSYALPGGSMNTEAFF.

The chain links TRBV10-3 to TRBJ1-2, with no clear D. Per germline, CDR1 ENHRY and CDR2 SYGVKD. Trimming shortened V by 7 bases and J by 1 base, and 10 bases separated the two germline ends. This CDR3 is 13 amino acids long. CDR3 in DNA: TGTGCCATCAAGGGCGCCCTTAACTATGGCTACACCTTC. This encodes CAIKGALNYGYTF.

The rearrangement joins TRBV4-1 to TRBJ1-2, with 7 bases matching TRBD1. The CDR3 runs to 16 residues. The junction had 12 bases not matched to a gene; V was cut back by 4 bases and J by 4 bases. The V gene's germline CDR1 is MGHRA and CDR2 YSYEKL. CDR3: CASSPILGQVPYGYTF. The CDR3 DNA sequence: TGCGCCAGCAGCCCCATTCTCGGACAGGTTCCCTATGGCTACACCTTC.

This clonotype was recorded at least ten times. The genes are TRBV9 and TRBJ1-2; D is ambiguous. CDR1 and CDR2 (germline): SGDLS, YYNGEE. This CDR3 spans 14 amino acids. V lost 4 bases and J lost 1, with 11 bases in between. CDR3 sequence: CASSPPADNYGYTF. The CDR3 DNA follows: TGTGCCAGCAGCCCCCCCGCGGATAACTATGGCTACACCTTC.

A few counts support this clonotype. The chain joins TRBV27 to TRBJ1-5; TRBD1 matches at 8 bases. The CDR3 loop spans 15 amino acids. The junction had 7 bases not matched to a gene; V was cut back by 6 bases and J by 3 bases. Germline CDR1 and CDR2: MNHEY and SMNVEV (reference sequence). The CDR3 sequence is CASSFTGGVNQPQHF. Here the CDR3 DNA reads TGTGCCAGCAGCTTCACAGGGGGGGTCAATCAGCCCCAGCATTTT.

About this clonotype itself: The junction and the germline gene differ at one end; a read error may be behind it. The V gene is TRBV7-3, the J gene TRBJ2-1, with unresolved D. CDR3 size: 12 residues. The germline V gene has CDR1 SGHTA and CDR2 FQGTGA. The CDR3 protein is CTSSPTTNEQFF. The CDR3, as DNA: TGTACCAGCAGCCCCACTACGAATGAGCAGTTCTTC. Supplemented by reference TRBV7-3 and TRBJ2-1, the full variable domain reads GAGVSQTPSNKVTEKGKYVELRCDPISGHTALYWYRQSLGQGPEFLIYFQGTGAADDSGLPNDRFFAVRPEGSVSTLKIQRTERGDSAVYLCTSSPTTNEQFFGPGTRLTVL.

This clonotype was detected once. Compared with germline, one end of the junction differs, possibly owing to a read error. V and J are TRBV9 and TRBJ1-5, with 8 bases that match TRBD1. CDR1 is SGDLS and CDR2 is YYNGEE in the germline V gene. This CDR3 has 14 residues. The CDR3 reads CTSSITGGYYPQHF. DNA for the CDR3: TGCACCAGCAGCATAACAGGGGGTTATTATCCCCAGCATTTT.

This clonotype was seen more than once but under ten times. The J gene is TRBJ1-1, the V gene TRBV20-1; 11 bases align to TRBD1. The CDR3 has 15 residues. The junction had 4 bases not matched to a gene; V was cut back by 0 bases and J by 4 bases. Germline V gene data show CDR1 as DFQATT and CDR2 as SNEGSKA (reference sequence). Here the CDR3 reads CSARDPGTGGTEAFF. The CDR3 DNA sequence: TGCAGTGCTAGAGATCCCGGGACAGGGGGCACTGAAGCTTTCTTT.

V is TRBV29-1 and J is TRBJ2-7, with TRBD2 identical over 12 bases. Germline V lookup: CDR1 SQVTM, CDR2 ANQGSEA. V dropped 3 bases and J dropped 7; count of bases not matched to a gene: 10. CDR3 length equals 15 residues. The CDR3 nucleotides are TGCAGCGTTGATCCGACTAGCGGGGGTGGCGATGAGCAGTACTTC. It encodes CSVDPTSGGGDEQYF.

The chain employs TRBV6-2 or TRBV6-3 and TRBJ1-1; 9 bases map to TRBD1. V lost 0 bases, J lost 8 bases, and 10 bases stayed unmatched. Per the germline V gene, CDR1 is MNHEY and CDR2 is SVGEGT. The CDR3 consists of 16 residues. The CDR3 bases are TGTGCCAGCAGTTACTCGACCCCGGGACAGGGATCGGAAGCTTTCTTT. The encoded protein is CASSYSTPGQGSEAFF.

Concerning this clonotype itself: Compared with germline, one end of the junction differs, possibly owing to a read error. The J gene is TRBJ2-3, the V gene TRBV7-8; no reliable D call. Germline assignment: CDR1 SGHVS and CDR2 FQNEAQ. CDR3 size: 11 residues. The CDR3 DNA follows: TGTGCCAGCAGCTTGGGCTATACGCGGTATTTT. Its protein is CASSLGYTRYF.

The CDR3 reads CASLPLTGGNGYTF. CDR3 sequence (DNA): TGTGCCAGCCTCCCGCTTACAGGGGGCAATGGCTACACCTTC. This sequence joins TRBV12-3 or TRBV12-4 and TRBJ1-2; TRBD1 matches at 9 bases. This CDR3 contains 14 residues. The V segment lost 8 bases and the J segment 6 bases; nucleotides outside the gene matches: 10.

This clonotype was observed a handful of times. The gene calls are TRBV7-2 and TRBJ2-2; the D gene is possibly TRBD1 (5 bases). This CDR3 has 16 amino acids. V lost 0 bases and J 3 bases, leaving 11 bases between the germline ends. The V gene's germline CDR1 is SGHTA and CDR2 FQGNSA. The CDR3 coding sequence is TGTGCCAGCAGCTTAGCAACAGGCTGGGACACCGGGGAGCTGTTTTTT. It yields the protein CASSLATGWDTGELFF.